This TCR beta chain was identified during a study of Tregs in tolerant kidney transplant recipients. Across the study: Sorting of CD4+CD25+CD127- cells followed 3-day belatacept mixed lymphocyte reactions, sometimes with roughly five-day graft donor restimulation. Study-level findings and limits: Biological reproducibility was not directly addressed, but technical replication error appeared minimal.

TCRdb's table, derived via immunoSEQ multiplex PCR, lists solely in-frame clones and lacks some. The repertoire holds 15,000 to 20,000 clones, with approximately 60% as singletons. Note on this clone: Its antigen is as yet unknown.

V was trimmed by 2 bases and J by 2 bases, leaving 10 bases between them. The CDR3 consists of 14 residues. Germline V gives CDR1 SGHDN, CDR2 FVKESK. The clonotype was recovered from a human donor in good health. The chain carries TRBV14 and TRBJ2-7, with D possibly being TRBD1 (5 bases). The sequenced material came from Tregs from blood cultured with allogeneic cells. CDR3 residues: CASSQRGRTYEQYF. CDR3 DNA: TGTGCCAGCAGCCAAAGGGGTAGGACCTACGAGCAGTACTTC.